A selection of T cell receptor beta chains follows, all from one sample in a study of graft-versus-host responses after intestinal transplantation. Profiling relied on immunoSEQ multiplex PCR, and the TCRdb table lists in-frame clones only, not all of them. The sample contains about 98,000 clones, about 84% of which appear only once. Material: PBMCs, obtained 255 days after intestinal transplant. The receptors derive from a human patient who received an intestinal transplant, so some T cells may come from the graft donor. CDR3s include the opening cysteine and the closing phenylalanine or tryptophan. The D gene is left open where the match is weak. Only part of the rows carry a size: once, few, many, or a class if the clone is expanded.

v_call	clone_size	d_call	cdr3_length	j_call	cdr3_aa	cdr3_nt
TRBV6-1	NA	TRBD1	15	TRBJ1-2	CASSEKGARGYGYTF	TGTGCCAGCAGTGAAAAGGGGGCGAGGGGGTATGGCTACACCTTC
TRBV11-2	NA	NA	15	TRBJ2-7	CASSLDQRWLHEQYF	TGTGCCAGCAGCTTAGATCAAAGGTGGCTCCACGAGCAGTACTTC
TRBV2	NA	TRBD2	15	TRBJ2-1	CASSVDSGLSGEQFF	TGTGCCAGCAGTGTTGATAGCGGGCTATCGGGTGAGCAGTTCTTC
TRBV28	NA	NA	13	TRBJ1-3	CASSPRGGNTIYF	TGTGCCAGCAGTCCCAGGGGAGGAAACACCATATATTTT
TRBV11-2	NA	NA	14	TRBJ2-5	CASSLLASKETQYF	TGTGCCAGCAGCTTACTAGCGAGCAAAGAGACCCAGTACTTC
TRBV6-6	NA	TRBD1	16	TRBJ2-3	CASSPRRQGRTDTQYF	TGTGCCAGCAGCCCTCGCCGACAGGGTCGGACAGATACGCAGTATTTT
TRBV19	NA	NA	19	TRBJ2-5	CASSVWGPGPRGVQETQYF	TGTGCCAGTAGTGTCTGGGGCCCCGGGCCCAGGGGGGTCCAAGAGACCCAGTACTTC
TRBV2	NA	NA	13	TRBJ2-1	CASGLDLVNEQFF	TGTGCCAGCGGTCTAGATTTGGTCAATGAGCAGTTCTTC
TRBV14	NA	NA	13	TRBJ1-1	CASSQEGDTEAFF	TGTGCCAGCAGCCAAGAGGGGGACACTGAAGCTTTCTTT
TRBV5-8	NA	NA	12	TRBJ2-2	CASSFSGGELFF	TGTGCCAGCAGCTTCTCGGGTGGGGAGCTGTTTTTT
TRBV1	NA	NA	13	TRBJ2-7	CTSSMLRLCEQYF	TGCACCAGCAGCATGCTAAGACTCTGCGAGCAGTACTTC
TRBV28	NA	NA	16	TRBJ1-4	CASTPHQAANNEKLFF	TGTGCCAGCACCCCCCACCAGGCGGCCAATAATGAAAAACTGTTTTTT
TRBV30	NA	NA	14	TRBJ1-2	CAWSVQGGNYGYTF	TGTGCCTGGAGTGTACAAGGGGGGAACTATGGCTACACCTTC
TRBV2	NA	TRBD2	16	TRBJ2-1	CASSYSSGGPYNEQFF	TGTGCCAGCAGCTACTCTAGCGGGGGACCTTACAATGAGCAGTTCTTC
TRBV2	NA	NA	16	TRBJ2-6	CASAPRKVVGANVLTF	TGTGCCAGCGCCCCCCGGAAGGTGGTTGGGGCCAACGTCCTGACTTTC
TRBV2	NA	NA	13	TRBJ2-4	CASSEGEKNIQYF	TGTGCCAGCAGTGAGGGTGAAAAAAACATTCAGTACTTC
TRBV5-6	NA	NA	15	TRBJ1-2	CASSLATRGHYGYTF	TGTGCCAGCAGCTTGGCAACTAGGGGACACTATGGCTACACCTTC
TRBV10-3	NA	TRBD1	15	TRBJ2-7	CAISAPGQGRNEQYF	TGTGCCATCAGTGCGCCGGGACAGGGTAGGAACGAGCAGTACTTC
TRBV5-1	NA	NA	14	TRBJ2-7	CASSLDPASYEQYF	TGCGCCAGCAGCTTGGATCCGGCCTCCTACGAGCAGTACTTC
TRBV19	NA	TRBD1	18	TRBJ2-1	CASSIAKRQGSSYNEQFF	TGTGCCAGTAGTATAGCCAAAAGACAGGGGAGCTCCTACAATGAGCAGTTCTTC
TRBV19	NA	TRBD1	15	TRBJ1-1	CASSIAGTVNTEAFF	TGTGCCAGTAGTATAGCGGGGACAGTGAACACTGAAGCTTTCTTT
TRBV5-1	NA	NA	15	TRBJ1-2	CASSTGPTFNYGYTF	TGCGCCAGCAGCACGGGACCGACGTTCAACTATGGCTACACCTTC
TRBV2	once	NA	12	TRBJ1-2	CARQGNNYGYTF	TGTGCCAGACAGGGAAATAACTATGGCTACACCTTC
TRBV10-3	NA	TRBD1	14	TRBJ1-6	CAIRTDRVNSPLHF	TGTGCCATCAGGACCGACAGGGTTAATTCACCCCTCCACTTT
TRBV28	NA	NA	16	TRBJ1-5	CASSNPTGRGHQPQHF	TGTGCCAGCAGCAACCCAACAGGGAGGGGCCATCAGCCCCAGCATTTT
TRBV2	NA	TRBD2	14	TRBJ2-3	CASSEKRGADTQYF	TGTGCCAGCAGTGAAAAGCGGGGCGCAGATACGCAGTATTTT
TRBV6-4	NA	NA	13	TRBJ1-1	CASSDLAGTKAFF	TGTGCCAGCAGTGACCTGGCAGGGACGAAAGCTTTCTTT
TRBV7-9	NA	NA	15	TRBJ1-4	CASREAGTGDKKLFF	TGTGCCAGCAGGGAAGCCGGGACCGGGGACAAAAAACTGTTTTTT
TRBV11-2	NA	TRBD1	15	TRBJ2-7	CASSLGQTISYEQYF	TGTGCCAGCAGCCTGGGACAGACAATCTCCTACGAGCAGTACTTC
TRBV2	once	NA	16	TRBJ1-1	CASSEVQPSLNTEAFF	TGTGCCAGCAGTGAGGTCCAGCCGTCCCTGAACACTGAAGCTTTCTTT
TRBV28	NA	NA	11	TRBJ2-1	CASSWGDEQFF	TGTGCCAGCAGTTGGGGAGATGAGCAGTTCTTC
TRBV6-5	once	TRBD1	16	TRBJ1-5	CASSYSGTGSNQPQHF	TGTGCCAGCAGTTACTCCGGGACAGGGAGCAATCAGCCCCAGCATTTT
TRBV29-1	NA	TRBD2	14	TRBJ2-7	CSVVEASGTYEQYF	TGCAGCGTTGTTGAGGCCAGCGGGACCTACGAGCAGTACTTC
TRBV7-6	few	TRBD2	16	TRBJ2-2	CASSPTSGGANGELFF	TGTGCCAGCAGCCCCACTAGCGGGGGGGCCAACGGGGAGCTGTTTTTT
TRBV28	NA	NA	14	TRBJ1-1	CASSLTVMNTEAFF	TGTGCCAGCAGTTTAACAGTGATGAACACTGAAGCTTTCTTT
TRBV4-1	NA	NA	15	TRBJ2-7	CASSQGWGSSYEQYF	TGCGCCAGCAGCCAAGGGTGGGGGAGCTCCTACGAGCAGTACTTC